Each of the 19 T cell receptor beta chains below was sequenced from the same sample in a study of OX40 agonist ivuxolimab in advanced cancers. Some clones are missing from TCRdb's copy, which holds only in-frame ones; the method was immunoSEQ multiplex PCR. The data hold tens of thousands of clones, with around nine tenths observed a single time. The material sequenced was CD4+ or CD8+ T cells sorted from blood, taken in a trial of the OX40 agonist ivuxolimab. Source of these receptors: an adult with an advanced solid tumor such as melanoma, head and neck, liver or kidney cancer.

The chain has TRBV6-5 and TRBJ1-3; 9 nucleotides agree with TRBD1. This CDR3 is 15 amino acids long. Looked up from germline, CDR1 is MNHEY and CDR2 is SVGAGI. Trimming removed 4 bases from V and 4 bases from J; junction bases left unmatched: 5. Here the CDR3 DNA reads TGTGCCAGCAGTTCCCCCGGGACAGGGGGAAACACCATATATTTT. Translating it yields CASSSPGTGGNTIYF.

This sequence joins TRBV5-4 and TRBJ1-2, with D perhaps matching TRBD1 (5 bases). CDR3 length equals 16 residues. Trimming took off 0 bases at V and 4 bases at J, with 16 bases between the two ends. Germline V gives CDR1 SGHNT, CDR2 YYREEE (reference sequence). DNA for the CDR3: TGTGCCAGCAGCTTGGCCAGGGCCCTTCTCACCTATGGCTACACCTTC. Its translation is CASSLARALLTYGYTF.

The chain uses TRBV5-8 and TRBJ1-1; 8 nucleotides line up with TRBD1. CDR1 and CDR2 from the germline V gene are SGHTS and YDEGEE. The J segment lost 1 base and the V segment lost 4 bases, leaving 6 bases of the junction unmatched. This CDR3 region has 15 residues. CDR3 sequence (DNA): TGTGCCAGCAGCCTAGATGGACAGGGGAACACTGAAGCTTTCTTT. Translated, it gives CASSLDGQGNTEAFF.

The V call is TRBV6-4, the J call TRBJ2-3, with 10 bases matching TRBD1. The germline V gene encodes CDR1 MRHNA and CDR2 SNTAGT. The CDR3 has 14 amino acids. V was clipped by 3 bases and J by 5 bases; unmatched bases: 2. The CDR3 sequence: CASSERTGGDTQYF. The CDR3 DNA is TGTGCCAGCAGTGAAAGGACAGGGGGAGATACGCAGTATTTT.

The chain couples TRBV7-9 to TRBJ2-5; 11 nucleotides match TRBD2. Per germline, CDR1 SEHNR and CDR2 FQNEAQ (reference sequence). The J segment lost 7 bases and the V segment lost 3 bases, leaving 7 bases of the junction unmatched. CDR3 length: 15 residues. The CDR3, as DNA: TGTGCCAGCAGCTTCCCGGGACTAGCGGTGGGGACCCAGTACTTC. Translation gives CASSFPGLAVGTQYF. The full variable domain, rest sourced from reference TRBV7-9 and TRBJ2-5, is DTGVSQNPRHKITKRGQNVTFRCDPISEHNRLYWYRQTLGQGPEFLTYFQNEAQLEKSRLLSDRFSAERPKGSFSTLEIQRTEQGDSAMYLCASSFPGLAVGTQYFGPGTRLLVL.

The J gene is TRBJ2-7, the V gene TRBV19; no clear D gene. The CDR3 consists of 13 residues. Germline V gene data show CDR1 as LNHDA and CDR2 as SQIVND (reference sequence). Trimming pared 1 base from V and 4 bases from J, leaving 8 bases between. Here the CDR3 reads CASSIASYYEQYF. As DNA, the CDR3 is TGTGCCAGTAGTATAGCCTCCTATTACGAGCAGTACTTC.

This clone appeared once. This sequence joins TRBV5-6 and TRBJ1-2, with no clear D. The CDR3 covers 14 residues. Trimming pared 4 bases from V and 5 bases from J, leaving 15 bases between. Per the germline V gene, CDR1 is SGHDT and CDR2 is YYEEEE. CDR3 DNA sequence: TGTGCCAGCAGCCCGGGGTCGAACTCGTATGGCTACACCTTC. The encoded protein is CASSPGSNSYGYTF.

The rearrangement uses TRBV7-3 and TRBJ2-1; D may correspond to TRBD1 or TRBD2 (7 bases each). The V gene lost 5 bases and the J gene lost 6 bases, with 17 bases spanning the gap. The CDR3 covers 15 residues. Germline V lookup: CDR1 SGHTA, CDR2 FQGTGA. CDR3 amino acids: CASSPQGGSGNEQFF. The CDR3 DNA is TGTGCCAGCAGCCCTCAGGGGGGGAGCGGCAATGAGCAGTTCTTC.

The rearrangement links TRBV10-3 to TRBJ2-7, with D hard to call. V lost 2 bases, J lost 11 bases, and 7 bases lay in between. Germline CDR1 reads ENHRY; CDR2 reads SYGVKD. The CDR3 spans 10 residues. CDR3 in DNA: TGTGCCATCAGTGAGGATGGGGAGTACTTC. It specifies CAISEDGEYF.

This chain's CDR3 is CASSLGGRTATNEKLFF. Written as DNA, the CDR3 is TGTGCCAGCAGCTTAGGAGGCAGGACTGCAACTAATGAAAAACTGTTTTTT. The chain joins TRBV13 to TRBJ1-4, with D unresolved. V lost 0 bases and J 0 bases, leaving 11 bases between the germline ends. Germline values: CDR1 PRHDT, CDR2 FYEKMQ (reference sequence). CDR3 length equals 17 residues.

This clone was seen once. The chain recombines TRBV11-2 with TRBJ1-4, with D possibly TRBD1 on 6 matching bases. This CDR3 has 15 amino acids. Trimming took 6 bases from V and 1 from J, leaving 12 bases between them. Germline V gene data show CDR1 as SGHAT and CDR2 as FQNNGV. The CDR3 DNA follows: TGTGCCAGCAGGACAGGTTTTCAAACTAATGAAAAACTGTTTTTT. Translated, it gives CASRTGFQTNEKLFF.

The rearrangement links TRBV7-9 to TRBJ2-7, with D possibly TRBD2 on 6 matching bases. In germline, CDR1 is SEHNR, CDR2 FQNEAQ (reference sequence). CDR3 length equals 14 residues. Trimming pared 5 bases from V and 0 bases from J, leaving 11 bases between. CDR3 amino acids: CASSAGRSSYEQYF. In DNA form, the CDR3 reads TGTGCCAGCAGCGCCGGGAGATCCTCCTACGAGCAGTACTTC. Full variable domain (outside the CDR3, taken from reference TRBV7-9 and TRBJ2-7): DTGVSQNPRHKITKRGQNVTFRCDPISEHNRLYWYRQTLGQGPEFLTYFQNEAQLEKSRLLSDRFSAERPKGSFSTLEIQRTEQGDSAMYLCASSAGRSSYEQYFGPGTRLTVT.

The chain has TRBV7-3 and TRBJ2-1; 7 bases match TRBD2. V was clipped by 4 bases and J by 0 bases; unmatched bases: 0. CDR3 length: 14 amino acids. Germline V gene sequence: CDR1 SGHTA, CDR2 FQGTGA. In DNA, the CDR3 is TGTGCCAGCAGCTCGGGGGGCTCCTACAATGAGCAGTTCTTC. Protein: CASSSGGSYNEQFF.

V gene TRBV7-3 combines with J gene TRBJ2-2, with D possibly matching TRBD2 (6 bases). Deletions cut 7 bases from V and 2 bases from J, with 17 bases between. There are 16 residues in the CDR3. Germline V gene lookup returns CDR1 SGHTA and CDR2 FQGTGA. The chain's CDR3 is CASKERGGPNTGELFF. CDR3 nucleotides: TGTGCCAGCAAGGAGAGGGGAGGCCCCAACACCGGGGAGCTGTTTTTT.

V gene TRBV11-3 combines with J gene TRBJ2-7; 8 bases match TRBD1. CDR3 length equals 15 residues. J lost 3 bases, V lost 3 bases, and 7 bases had no gene match. Germline loops: CDR1 SGHNT, CDR2 YENEEA. Here the CDR3 reads CASSFTETGVYEQYF. CDR3 sequence (DNA): TGTGCCAGCAGCTTCACCGAGACAGGGGTCTACGAGCAGTACTTC.

This clone was seen a handful of times. The chain uses TRBV28 and TRBJ1-2, with D possibly being TRBD1 (5 bases). Germline CDR1 reads MDHEN; CDR2 reads SYDVKM. The CDR3 runs to 12 residues. The V end was cut by 8 bases, the J end by 5 bases, with 12 bases between. The CDR3, as DNA: TGTGCCAGCCGACAGAACGTTTATGGCTACACCTTC. It translates to CASRQNVYGYTF.

The chain couples TRBV12-5 to TRBJ1-1; no definite D call. CDR3 length equals 13 residues. Germline-derived CDR1 and CDR2 are LGHNT and FRNRAP. Trimming took off 5 bases at V and 1 base at J, with 8 bases between the two ends. CDR3 residues: CASGPGRNTEAFF. The CDR3, as DNA: TGTGCTAGTGGTCCGGGGAGGAACACTGAAGCTTTCTTT.

The rearrangement uses TRBV15 and TRBJ2-1; 12 bases align to TRBD2. V shed 7 bases and J 9 bases; nucleotides not matched to a gene: 10. Germline V gene sequence: CDR1 LNHNV, CDR2 YYDKDF (reference sequence). The CDR3 runs to 15 residues. CDR3 coding DNA: TGTGCCACCACTGCTAGCGGGGGGGTCGGTGCTGAGCAGTTCTTC. Protein: CATTASGGVGAEQFF.

The rearrangement links TRBV18 to TRBJ1-3; 7 bases align to TRBD1. Trimming took 5 bases from V and 4 from J; bases not matched to a gene: 8. The germline V gene encodes CDR1 KGHSH and CDR2 LQKENI. The CDR3 extends over 15 amino acids. The CDR3 here is CASSYLRDSGNTIYF. CDR3 coding DNA: TGTGCCAGCTCATACCTCCGGGACAGCGGAAACACCATATATTTT.